Only a few counts were recorded for the clone carrying this T cell receptor (beta chain). Its target is not known. Unmatched junction bases numbered 4, after V lost 8 bases and J lost 2 bases. The length of the CDR3 is 13 residues. The data originate from a study of T cell repertoires in cytomegalovirus infection. One entry per CDR3 protein results from TCRdb running MiXCR on the reads. This sample has approximately 990,000 distinct CDR3 sequences; 31% occur once, and the top ten carry around 15%. The rearrangement links TRBV12-3 or TRBV12-4 to TRBJ2-3; 7 bases match TRBD2. The sequenced sample was cultured CD8+ T cells from PBMCs, obtained from culture after CMV antigen stimulation. This TCR was recovered from a human donor in good health (CMV status not recorded). Some clones in this sample may be carry-over from other donors' samples. CDR3 nucleotides: TGTGCCAGCGGGGGGGAGCCCACAGATACGCAGTATTTT. It is translated as CASGGEPTDTQYF.